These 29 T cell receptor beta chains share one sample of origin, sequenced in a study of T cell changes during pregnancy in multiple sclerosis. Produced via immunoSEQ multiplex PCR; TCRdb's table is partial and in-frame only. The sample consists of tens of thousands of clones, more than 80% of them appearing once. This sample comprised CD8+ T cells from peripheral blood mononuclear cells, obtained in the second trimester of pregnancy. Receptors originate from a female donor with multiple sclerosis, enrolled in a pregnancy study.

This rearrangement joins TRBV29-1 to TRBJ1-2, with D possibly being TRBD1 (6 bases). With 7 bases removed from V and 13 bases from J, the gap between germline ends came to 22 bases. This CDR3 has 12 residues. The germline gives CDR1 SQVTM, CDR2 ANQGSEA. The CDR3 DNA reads TGCAGCGCCGGCGGACAGCCCCGCTCAGGCACCTTC. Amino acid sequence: CSAGGQPRSGTF.

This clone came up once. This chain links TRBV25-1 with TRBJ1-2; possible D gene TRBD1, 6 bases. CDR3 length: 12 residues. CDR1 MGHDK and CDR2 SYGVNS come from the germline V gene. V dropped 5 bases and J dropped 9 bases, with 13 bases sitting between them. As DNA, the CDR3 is TGTGCCAGCAGTAGCGGGGGGGCAAGCTACACCTTC. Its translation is CASSSGGASYTF.

In nucleotides, the CDR3 is TGTGCCAACCGTGGTGAGGGCCCCCAAGAGACCCAGTACTTC. Its protein is CANRGEGPQETQYF. This chain connects TRBV25-1 to TRBJ2-5, with D perhaps matching TRBD2 (5 bases). Germline V CDR1 and CDR2: MGHDK, SYGVNS. Between the trimmed V and J ends, which lost 10 bases and 1 base, there was a span of 16 bases. CDR3 length equals 14 residues. Filled out from reference TRBV25-1 and TRBJ2-5, the complete variable domain reads EADIYQTPRYLVIGTGKKITLECSQTMGHDKMYWYQQDPGMELHLIHYSYGVNSTEKGDLSSESTVSRIRTEHFPLTLESARPSHTSQYLCANRGEGPQETQYFGPGTRLLVL.

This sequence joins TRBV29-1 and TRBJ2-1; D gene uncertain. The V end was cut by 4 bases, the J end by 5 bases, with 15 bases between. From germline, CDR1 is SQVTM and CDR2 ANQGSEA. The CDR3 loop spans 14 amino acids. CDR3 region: CSVVAVEYNNEQFF. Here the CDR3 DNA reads TGCAGCGTTGTTGCGGTAGAATATAACAATGAGCAGTTCTTC.

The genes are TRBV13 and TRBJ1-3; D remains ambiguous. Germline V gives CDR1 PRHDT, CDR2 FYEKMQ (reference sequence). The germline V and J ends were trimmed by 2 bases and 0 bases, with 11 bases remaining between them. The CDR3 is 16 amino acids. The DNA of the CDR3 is TGTGCCAGCAGCTTAATGCGAGCTTACTCTGGAAACACCATATATTTT. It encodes CASSLMRAYSGNTIYF.

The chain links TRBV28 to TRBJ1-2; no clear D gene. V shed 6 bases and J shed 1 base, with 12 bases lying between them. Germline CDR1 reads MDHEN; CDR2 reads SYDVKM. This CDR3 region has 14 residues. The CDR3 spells CASRPAGINYGYTF. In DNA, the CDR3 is TGTGCCAGCAGGCCGGCAGGAATTAACTATGGCTACACCTTC.

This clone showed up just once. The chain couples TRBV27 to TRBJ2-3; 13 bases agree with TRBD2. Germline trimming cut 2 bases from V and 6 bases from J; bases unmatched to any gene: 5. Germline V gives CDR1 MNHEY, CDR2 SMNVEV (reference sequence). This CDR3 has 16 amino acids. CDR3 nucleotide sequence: TGTGCCAGCAGTTTAGTGGGACTAGCGGGGCGGGATACGCAGTATTTT. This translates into CASSLVGLAGRDTQYF.

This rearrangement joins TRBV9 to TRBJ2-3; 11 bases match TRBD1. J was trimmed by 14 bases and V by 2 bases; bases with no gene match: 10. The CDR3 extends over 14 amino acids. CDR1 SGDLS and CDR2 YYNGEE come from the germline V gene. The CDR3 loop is CASSVGTGGFRAYF. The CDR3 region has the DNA TGTGCCAGCAGCGTGGGGACAGGGGGTTTTCGGGCGTATTTT.

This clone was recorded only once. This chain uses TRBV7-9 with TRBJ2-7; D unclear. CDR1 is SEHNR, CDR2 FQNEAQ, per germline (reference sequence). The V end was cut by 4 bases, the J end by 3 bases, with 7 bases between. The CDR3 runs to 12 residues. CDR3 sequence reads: CASSSEDYEQYF. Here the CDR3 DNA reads TGTGCCAGCAGCTCAGAGGACTACGAGCAGTACTTC.

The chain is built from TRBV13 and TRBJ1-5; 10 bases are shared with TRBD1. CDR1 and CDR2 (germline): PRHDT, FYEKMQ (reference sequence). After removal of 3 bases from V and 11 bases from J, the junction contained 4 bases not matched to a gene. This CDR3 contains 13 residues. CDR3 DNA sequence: TGTGCCAGCAGCTTCGGGGACAGGGGTGCCCAGCATTTT. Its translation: CASSFGDRGAQHF.

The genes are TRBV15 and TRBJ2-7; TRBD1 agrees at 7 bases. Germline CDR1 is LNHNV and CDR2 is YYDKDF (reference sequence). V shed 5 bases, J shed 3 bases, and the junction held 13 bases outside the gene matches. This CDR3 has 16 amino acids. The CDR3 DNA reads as TGTGCCACCAGCTCCACCAGACAGGGTTTTGGCTACGAGCAGTACTTC. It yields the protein CATSSTRQGFGYEQYF.

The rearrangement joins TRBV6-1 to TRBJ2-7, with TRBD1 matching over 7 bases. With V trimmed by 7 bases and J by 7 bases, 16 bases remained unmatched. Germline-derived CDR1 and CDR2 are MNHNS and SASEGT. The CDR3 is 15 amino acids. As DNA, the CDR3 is TGTGCCAGCACCCCCCTGGGGACAGCAAGTGAGGAGCAGTACTTC. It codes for CASTPLGTASEEQYF.

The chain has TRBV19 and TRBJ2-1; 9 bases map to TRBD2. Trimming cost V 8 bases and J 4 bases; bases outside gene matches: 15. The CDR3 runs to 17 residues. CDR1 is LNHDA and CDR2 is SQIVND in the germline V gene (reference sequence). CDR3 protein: CASAGGMGGGGYNEQFF. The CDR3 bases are TGTGCCAGTGCAGGGGGAATGGGCGGGGGGGGTTACAATGAGCAGTTCTTC.

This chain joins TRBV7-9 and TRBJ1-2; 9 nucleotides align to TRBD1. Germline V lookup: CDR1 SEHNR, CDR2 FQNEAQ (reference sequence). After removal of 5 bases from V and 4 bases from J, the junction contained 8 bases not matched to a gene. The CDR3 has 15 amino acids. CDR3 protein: CASSVRDRVLYGYTF. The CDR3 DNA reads TGTGCCAGCAGCGTCCGGGACAGGGTTCTCTATGGCTACACCTTC.

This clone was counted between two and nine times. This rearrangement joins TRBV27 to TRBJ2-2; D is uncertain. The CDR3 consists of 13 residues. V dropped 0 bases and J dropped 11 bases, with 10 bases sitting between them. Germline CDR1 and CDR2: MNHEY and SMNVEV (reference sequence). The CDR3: CASSLSRQYELFF. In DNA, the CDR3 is TGTGCCAGCAGTTTATCGAGGCAGTATGAGCTGTTTTTT.

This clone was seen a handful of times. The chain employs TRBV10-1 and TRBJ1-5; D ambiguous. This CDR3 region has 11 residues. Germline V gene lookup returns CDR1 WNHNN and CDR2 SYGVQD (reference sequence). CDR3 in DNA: TGCGCATCCGGAGAGGCTCAGCCCCAGCATTTT. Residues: CASGEAQPQHF.

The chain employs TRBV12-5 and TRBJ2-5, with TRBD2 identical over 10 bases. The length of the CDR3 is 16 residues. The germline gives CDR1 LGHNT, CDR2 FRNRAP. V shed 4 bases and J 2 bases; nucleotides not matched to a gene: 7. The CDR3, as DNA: TGTGCTAGTGGTTCCCCCGGGACTAGCGCACAAGAGACCCAGTACTTC. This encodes CASGSPGTSAQETQYF.

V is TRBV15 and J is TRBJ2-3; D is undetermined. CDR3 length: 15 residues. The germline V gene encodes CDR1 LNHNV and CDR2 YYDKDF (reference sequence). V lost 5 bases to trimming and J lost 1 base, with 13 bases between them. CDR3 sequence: CATSVSRLGTDTQYF. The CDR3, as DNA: TGTGCCACCAGCGTTTCGAGGCTGGGCACAGATACGCAGTATTTT.

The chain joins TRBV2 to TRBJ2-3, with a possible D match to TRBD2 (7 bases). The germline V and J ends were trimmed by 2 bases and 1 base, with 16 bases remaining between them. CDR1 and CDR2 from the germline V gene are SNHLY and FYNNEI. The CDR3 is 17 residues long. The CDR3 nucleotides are TGTGCCAGCAGTGAAAATTGGCGGGGGCCGGGCACAGATACGCAGTATTTT. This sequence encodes CASSENWRGPGTDTQYF.

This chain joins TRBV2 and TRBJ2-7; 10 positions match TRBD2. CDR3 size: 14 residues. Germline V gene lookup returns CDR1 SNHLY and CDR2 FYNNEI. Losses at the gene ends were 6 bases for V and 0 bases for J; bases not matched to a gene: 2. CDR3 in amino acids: CASRRTSGSYEQYF. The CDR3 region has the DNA TGTGCCAGCAGAAGGACTAGCGGCTCCTACGAGCAGTACTTC.

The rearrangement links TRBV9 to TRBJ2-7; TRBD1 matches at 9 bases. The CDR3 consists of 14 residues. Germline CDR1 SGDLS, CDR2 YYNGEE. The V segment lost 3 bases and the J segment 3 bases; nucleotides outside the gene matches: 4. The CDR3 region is CASSGPTGGYEQYF. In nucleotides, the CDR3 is TGTGCCAGCAGCGGTCCGACAGGGGGCTACGAGCAGTACTTC.

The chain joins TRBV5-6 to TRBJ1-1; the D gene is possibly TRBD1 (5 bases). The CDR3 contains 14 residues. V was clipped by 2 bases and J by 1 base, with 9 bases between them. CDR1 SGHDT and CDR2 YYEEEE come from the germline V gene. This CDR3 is CASSFLQENTEAFF. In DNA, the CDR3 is TGTGCCAGCAGCTTTCTACAGGAGAACACTGAAGCTTTCTTT. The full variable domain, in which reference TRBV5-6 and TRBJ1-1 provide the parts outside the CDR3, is DAGVTQSPTHLIKTRGQQVTLRCSPKSGHDTVSWYQQALGQGPQFIFQYYEEEERQRGNFPDRFSGHQFPNYSSELNVNALLLGDSALYLCASSFLQENTEAFFGQGTRLTVV.

The CDR3 DNA reads TGTGCCTGGAGTCGGGGCCCGATCTCAGGGGGAAATGAAAAACTGTTTTTT. It encodes CAWSRGPISGGNEKLFF. The chain links TRBV30 to TRBJ1-4; 7 nucleotides agree with TRBD1. CDR1 and CDR2 (germline): GTSNPN, SVGIG (reference sequence). Trimming removed 2 bases from V and 5 bases from J; junction bases left unmatched: 14. This CDR3 region has 17 residues.

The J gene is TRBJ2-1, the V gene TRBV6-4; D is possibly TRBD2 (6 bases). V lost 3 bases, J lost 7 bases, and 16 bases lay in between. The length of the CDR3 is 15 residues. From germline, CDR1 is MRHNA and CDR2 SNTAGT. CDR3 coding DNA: TGTGCCAGCAGTGAAGGGGTGGAGGGGTCAAATGAGCAGTTCTTC. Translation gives CASSEGVEGSNEQFF.

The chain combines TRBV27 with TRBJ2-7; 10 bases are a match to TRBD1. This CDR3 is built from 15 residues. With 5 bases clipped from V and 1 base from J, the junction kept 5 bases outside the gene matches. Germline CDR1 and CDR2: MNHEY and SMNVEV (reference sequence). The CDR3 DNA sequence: TGTGCCAGCAGTACCGGGACAGGGGTGTCCTACGAGCAGTACTTC. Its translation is CASSTGTGVSYEQYF.

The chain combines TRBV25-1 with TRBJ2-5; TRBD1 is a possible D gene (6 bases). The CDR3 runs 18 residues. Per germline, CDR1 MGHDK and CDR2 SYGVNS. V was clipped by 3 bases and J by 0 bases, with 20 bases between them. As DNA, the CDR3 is TGTGCCAGCAGTGACACTAGGGGGAACACCTTAAACCAAGAGACCCAGTACTTC. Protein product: CASSDTRGNTLNQETQYF.

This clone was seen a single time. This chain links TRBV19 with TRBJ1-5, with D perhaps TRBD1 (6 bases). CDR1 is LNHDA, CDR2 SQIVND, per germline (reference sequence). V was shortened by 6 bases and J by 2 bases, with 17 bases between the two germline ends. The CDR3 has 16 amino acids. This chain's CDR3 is CASRERDNTRNQPQHF. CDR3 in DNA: TGTGCCAGTAGGGAAAGGGACAACACGCGCAATCAGCCCCAGCATTTT.

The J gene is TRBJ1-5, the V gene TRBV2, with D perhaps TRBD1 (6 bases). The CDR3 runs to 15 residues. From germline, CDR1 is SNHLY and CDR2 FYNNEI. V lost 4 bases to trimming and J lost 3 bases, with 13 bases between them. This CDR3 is CASSGRQEANQPQHF. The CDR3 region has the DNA TGTGCCAGCAGTGGTAGACAGGAAGCCAATCAGCCCCAGCATTTT.

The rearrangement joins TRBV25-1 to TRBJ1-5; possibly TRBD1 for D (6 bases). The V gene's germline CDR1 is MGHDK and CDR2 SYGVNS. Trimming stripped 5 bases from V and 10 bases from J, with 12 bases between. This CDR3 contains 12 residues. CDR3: CASSQGISPQHF. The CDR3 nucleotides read TGTGCCAGCAGTCAGGGGATCAGCCCCCAGCATTTT.